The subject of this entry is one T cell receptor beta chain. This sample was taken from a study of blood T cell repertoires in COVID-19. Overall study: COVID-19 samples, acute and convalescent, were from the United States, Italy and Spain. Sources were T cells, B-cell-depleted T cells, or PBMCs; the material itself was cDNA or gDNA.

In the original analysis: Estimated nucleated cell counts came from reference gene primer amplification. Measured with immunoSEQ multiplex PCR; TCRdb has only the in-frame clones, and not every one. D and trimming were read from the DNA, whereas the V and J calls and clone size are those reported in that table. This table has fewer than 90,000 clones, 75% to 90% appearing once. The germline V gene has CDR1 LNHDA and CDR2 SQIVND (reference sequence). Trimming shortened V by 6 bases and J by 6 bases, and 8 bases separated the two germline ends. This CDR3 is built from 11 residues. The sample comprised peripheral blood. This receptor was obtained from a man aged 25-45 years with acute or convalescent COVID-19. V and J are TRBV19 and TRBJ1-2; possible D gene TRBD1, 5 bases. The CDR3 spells CASRQGDGYTF. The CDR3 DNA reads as TGTGCCAGTAGGCAGGGCGATGGCTACACCTTC.